This T cell receptor beta chain appears in the sequencing data of a study of T-cell reconstitution after alpha-beta-depleted transplantation in children. This CDR3 comprises 14 residues. CDR1 DFQATT and CDR2 SNEGSKA come from the germline V gene (reference sequence). Unmatched junction bases numbered 5, after V lost 5 bases and J lost 5 bases. This clonotype occurred many times. Unique molecular identifiers were built into the TCRbeta library. TCRdb used MiXCR to reprocess the PCR reads, holding one entry per CDR3 protein. In the table there are over 550,000 distinct CDR3 sequences, over 9.5% of which are singletons.

The TCR was taken from a human donor who donated a stem cell graft to a child with acute myeloid leukemia. The J gene is TRBJ2-5, the V gene TRBV20-1, with 13 bases matching TRBD2. The material sequenced was PBMCs from the stem cell graft donor, taken from the stem cell graft. The CDR3 loop reads CSAVRTSGSETQYF. The CDR3 nucleotides are TGCAGTGCTGTAAGGACTAGCGGGAGTGAGACCCAGTACTTC.